Only a few counts were recorded for the clone carrying this TCR beta chain. Profiling relied on immunoSEQ multiplex PCR, and the TCRdb table lists in-frame clones only, not all of them. Among 70,000 or so clones listed, 90% were seen once. This CDR3 is 14 amino acids long. Trimming stripped 7 bases from V and 6 bases from J, with 15 bases between. The germline V gene has CDR1 SEHNR and CDR2 FQNEAQ (reference sequence). This record belongs to a study of blood T cell repertoires in COVID-19. V usage is TRBV7-9 and J usage is TRBJ1-4; D may be TRBD1 (6 bases). This clonotype was obtained from a woman over 75 with active COVID-19. Sequencing was done on a sample of peripheral blood. The CDR3 region has the DNA TGTGCCAGCACCCCCTGGGAGGGGGATGAAAAACTGTTTTTT. Translated, it gives CASTPWEGDEKLFF.